These 13 T cell receptor beta chains came from one sample sequenced in a study of T cell repertoires in cytomegalovirus infection. In TCRdb, the reads were re-called with MiXCR into one record per CDR3 protein. The data show approximately 400,000 distinct CDR3 sequences, roughly 30% seen once. The sequencing sample was made of PBMCs. The source is a human donor in good health (CMV status not recorded). Some clones in this sample may be carry-over from other donors' samples.

The table lists this clonotype with a count of one. With a much larger clone just one base away, this may be a read error. The chain has TRBV7-8 and TRBJ1-5, with D unclear. The CDR3 runs 17 residues. Germline values: CDR1 SGHVS, CDR2 FQNEAQ. The chain's CDR3 is CDSSLGSGSLSNQPQHF. CDR3 in DNA: TGTGACAGCAGCTTAGGGAGCGGATCCTTAAGCAATCAGCCCCAGCATTTT.

With regard to this clonotype: This may be a read error, as it is one base from a much larger clone. The chain is built from TRBV12-3 or TRBV12-4 and TRBJ2-2, with a tentative D call TRBD2 (5 bases). V lost 1 base to trimming and J lost 6 bases, with 18 bases between them. The CDR3 has 17 amino acids. CDR3 bases: TGTGCCAGCAGTTTAGGGGATCGGGGTGTAATTTCCGGGGAGCTGTTTTTT. Its protein product is CASSLGDRGVISGELFF.

The V call is TRBV25-1, the J call TRBJ1-2; 7 positions agree with TRBD1. Trimming took 2 bases from V and 3 from J; bases not matched to a gene: 3. From germline, CDR1 is MGHDK and CDR2 SYGVNS. This CDR3 has 14 residues. The CDR3 DNA reads as TGTGCCAGCAGTGAAACCGGACAGGACTATGGCTACACCTTC. Translation gives CASSETGQDYGYTF.

The gene calls are TRBV5-4 and TRBJ1-6; tentatively, D is TRBD1 (5 bases). Germline values: CDR1 SGHNT, CDR2 YYREEE (reference sequence). Trimming left V 5 bases short and J 7 bases short, with 13 bases between. This CDR3 comprises 14 residues. The CDR3 sequence: CASRPGTVNSPLHF. The DNA for the CDR3 is TGTGCCAGCAGGCCCGGGACCGTAAATTCACCCCTCCACTTT.

This clonotype was counted only a few times. The chain links TRBV6-2 or TRBV6-3 to TRBJ2-3; tentatively, D is TRBD1 (5 bases). CDR3 length: 16 amino acids. Trimming stripped 6 bases from V and 3 bases from J, with 19 bases between. Germline values: CDR1 MNHEY, CDR2 SVGEGT. CDR3 DNA sequence: TGTGCCAGCAGACCTGCTGGCCTAGGGGAAACAGATACGCAGTATTTT. Amino acid sequence: CASRPAGLGETDTQYF.

This chain uses TRBV11-2 with TRBJ2-1; 8 bases align to TRBD2. V lost 5 bases to trimming and J lost 4 bases; unmatched junction nucleotides: 10. The CDR3 spans 16 residues. Germline V gene data show CDR1 as SGHAT and CDR2 as FQNNGV. For the CDR3, the DNA is TGTGCCAGCAGCCGCCCGGGGGCGGGGGGTTACAATGAGCAGTTCTTC. Its protein is CASSRPGAGGYNEQFF.

This clonotype was observed a handful of times. V is TRBV12-3 or TRBV12-4 and J is TRBJ1-6; no definite D call. This CDR3 region has 13 residues. With 6 bases removed from V and 6 bases from J, the gap between germline ends came to 9 bases. CDR3 bases: TGTGCCAGCAGGGAGGGTCTTAATTCACCCCTCCACTTT. As protein: CASREGLNSPLHF.

This clonotype was counted between two and nine times. The chain couples TRBV7-6 to TRBJ2-1; D not certain. Germline CDR1 reads SGHVS; CDR2 reads FNYEAQ. The CDR3 is made up of 17 amino acids. V dropped 2 bases and J dropped 0 bases, with 14 bases sitting between them. The DNA for the CDR3 is TGTGCCAGCAGCTTAAACGCCGGTCAGAGCTCCTACAATGAGCAGTTCTTC. Translated, it gives CASSLNAGQSSYNEQFF.

This clonotype was seen only a few times. The rearrangement uses TRBV4-1 and TRBJ2-5, with D possibly TRBD2 on 5 matching bases. Trimming removed 4 bases from V and 3 bases from J, with 15 bases in between. Germline CDR1 MGHRA, CDR2 YSYEKL. There are 15 residues in the CDR3. The CDR3, as DNA: TGCGCCAGCAGCCTTGCGGCTCTAGCAGAAGAGACCCAGTACTTC. Its protein is CASSLAALAEETQYF.

CDR3 amino acids: CASSLSGPQETQYF. In DNA form, the CDR3 reads TGTGCCAGCAGCTTATCGGGGCCCCAAGAGACCCAGTACTTC. The genes are TRBV7-9 and TRBJ2-5; D possibly uses TRBD1 or TRBD2 (5 bases each). The ends were cut back, 2 bases at V and 1 base at J, with 8 bases in the middle. Germline values: CDR1 SEHNR, CDR2 FQNEAQ (reference sequence). This CDR3 is built from 14 residues. Combining the CDR3 with reference TRBV7-9 and TRBJ2-5 gives the whole variable domain DTGVSQNPRHKITKRGQNVTFRCDPISEHNRLYWYRQTLGQGPEFLTYFQNEAQLEKSRLLSDRFSAERPKGSFSTLEIQRTEQGDSAMYLCASSLSGPQETQYFGPGTRLLVL.

V and J are TRBV5-5 and TRBJ2-1, with D possibly TRBD1 on 6 matching bases. Trimming pared 0 bases from V and 0 bases from J, leaving 16 bases between. The CDR3 is 18 amino acids. The germline V gene encodes CDR1 SGHKS and CDR2 YYEKEE (reference sequence). In DNA, the CDR3 is TGTGCCAGCAGCTTGGACAGGGACGGTACAAGCTCCTACAATGAGCAGTTCTTC. Amino acids: CASSLDRDGTSSYNEQFF. The variable domain in full, completed from reference TRBV5-5 and TRBJ2-1, reads DAGVTQSPTHLIKTRGQQVTLRCSPISGHKSVSWYQQVLGQGPQFIFQYYEKEERGRGNFPDRFSARQFPNYSSELNVNALLLGDSALYLCASSLDRDGTSSYNEQFFGPGTRLTVL.

In this sample, this clonotype turned up a few times. This sequence joins TRBV6-1 and TRBJ2-2; D might be TRBD2 (6 bases). The CDR3 length is 14 residues. Germline V gene sequence: CDR1 MNHNS, CDR2 SASEGT. Trimming cost V 5 bases and J 1 base, with 8 bases left between them. The CDR3 is CASSYGRNTGELFF. The CDR3 DNA sequence: TGTGCCAGCAGTTACGGGAGGAACACCGGGGAGCTGTTTTTT.

This clonotype occurred a few times. The V and J genes are TRBV20-1 and TRBJ1-2, with TRBD1 matching over 7 bases. This CDR3 spans 13 amino acids. Germline assignment: CDR1 DFQATT and CDR2 SNEGSKA (reference sequence). The ends lost 3 bases at V and 7 bases at J; junction bases unmatched: 8. This CDR3 is CSASGTAGGGYTF. The CDR3 DNA is TGCAGTGCTAGTGGGACAGCCGGAGGTGGCTACACCTTC.